This TCR beta chain was obtained from a study of cytomegalovirus exposure and HLA in healthy donors. Study background: The Caucasian-associated ancestry cluster contained 75% to 85% of the approximately 390 genotyped donors.

This PCR relied on a set of 60 Vbeta primers and 13 Jbeta primers. Only in-frame clones appear in the TCRdb table, and some are missing; sequencing was by immunoSEQ multiplex PCR. The table shows about 150,000 clones, with over 60% occurring only once. Concerning this clone itself: What it binds is not known.

Study-wide results and limits: Within an earlier analysis, most TCR beta V segments proved productive either about 90% or about 30% of the time. Cytomegalovirus status was reportedly diagnosed by the classifier with high specificity and sensitivity. Rarity characterized most TCR sequences, yet some public TCRs appeared in many donors.

Sequencing used PBMCs. The sequence was collected from a woman aged 30 to 39 in good health and CMV-seropositive.

CDR3 in DNA: TGCGCCAGCAGCTTCCGCGACGCGGGGAGCGGGGAGCTGTTTTTT. Translating gives CASSFRDAGSGELFF. The V gene is TRBV5-1, the J gene TRBJ2-2, with D possibly matching TRBD2 (6 bases). There are 15 residues in the CDR3. Trimming pared 2 bases from V and 7 bases from J, leaving 15 bases between. Germline CDR1 reads SGHRS; CDR2 reads YFSETQ.